This T cell receptor (beta chain) was captured in a study of identical twins. Everyone who gave samples was a healthy Caucasian. This clonotype was counted only a few times. Its antigen is not known. TCRdb called the 5' RACE reads again in MiXCR, with one record for every CDR3 protein. The sample holds roughly 250,000 distinct CDR3 sequences, 5.5% to 7% seen once. With 4 bases removed from V and 2 bases from J, the gap between germline ends came to 9 bases. The CDR3 loop spans 13 amino acids. Germline assignment: CDR1 SGHRS and CDR2 YFSETQ. Overall study findings and caveats: Without tracking the same donors, conclusions rested on cross-sectional statistical analysis.

A further study also used this sample, focusing on yellow fever vaccine responses in identical twins.

This sequence joins TRBV5-1 and TRBJ2-5; D perhaps matches TRBD1 (6 bases). This clonotype originated in a woman aged 18-29 years in good health. Sequenced: memory (CD45RO+) T cells sorted from blood. CDR3 DNA: TGCGCCAGCAGCCAAACAGGGCAAGAGACCCAGTACTTC. It codes for CASSQTGQETQYF.